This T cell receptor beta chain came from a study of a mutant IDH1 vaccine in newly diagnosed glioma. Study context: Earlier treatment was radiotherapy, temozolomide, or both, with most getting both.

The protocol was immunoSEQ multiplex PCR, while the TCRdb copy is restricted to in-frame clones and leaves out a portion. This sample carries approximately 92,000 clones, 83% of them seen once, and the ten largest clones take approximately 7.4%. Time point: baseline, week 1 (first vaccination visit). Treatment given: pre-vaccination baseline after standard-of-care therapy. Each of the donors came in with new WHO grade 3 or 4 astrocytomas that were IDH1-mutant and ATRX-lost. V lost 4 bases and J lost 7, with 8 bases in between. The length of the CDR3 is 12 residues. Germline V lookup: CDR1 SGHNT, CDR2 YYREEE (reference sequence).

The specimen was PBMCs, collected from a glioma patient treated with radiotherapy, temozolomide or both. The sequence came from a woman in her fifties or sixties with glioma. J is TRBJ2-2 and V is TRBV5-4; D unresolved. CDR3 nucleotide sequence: TGTGCCAGCAGCCCGGCTGGCGGGGAGCTGTTTTTT. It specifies CASSPAGGELFF.